This TCR beta chain was sequenced in a study of identical twins. Study results and caveats: Part of the zero-insertion signal could reflect confounding by invariant MAIT and iNKT cells. Less excess twin sharing appeared in beta out-of-frame sequences.

This clonotype was counted many times. Its antigen is currently unknown. TCRdb reprocessed the 5' RACE reads via MiXCR and lists one record per CDR3 protein. This table has roughly 630,000 distinct CDR3 sequences, around 7.5% appearing once. Every one of the donors was a healthy Caucasian. These data are also associated with another study on yellow fever vaccine responses in identical twins.

This clonotype was obtained from a woman aged 18-30 years in good health. Sequencing used PBMCs.

The CDR3 region is CASSDSLQSGGNTIYF. The CDR3 region has the DNA TGTGCCAGCAGTGACTCCCTGCAGAGCGGAGGAAACACCATATATTTT. The chain recombines TRBV25-1 with TRBJ1-3, with D unresolved. The V end was cut by 3 bases, the J end by 4 bases, with 16 bases between. Germline V lookup: CDR1 MGHDK, CDR2 SYGVNS. The CDR3 has 16 amino acids.